Sequencing of this TCR beta chain was carried out in a study of blood T cell repertoires in COVID-19. The overall study: Samples of COVID-19 (acute and convalescent) were obtained from the United States, Italy and Spain. T cells, B-cell-depleted T cells, or PBMCs supplied cDNA or gDNA.

Germline assignment: CDR1 MDHEN and CDR2 SYDVKM. The CDR3 runs to 15 residues. Trimming removed 5 bases from V and 8 bases from J; junction bases left unmatched: 9. Per the study methods: Amplification of reference gene primers was used by the study to estimate nucleated cell counts. The table came from immunoSEQ multiplex PCR; TCRdb's copy has only in-frame clones and leaves some out. Clonal size and the V and J genes are those of that table, whereas D and trimming came from the DNA. Here the sample spans some 280,000 clones, 75% to 90% being singletons. This clonotype was sampled from a woman in her thirties or forties who had recovered from COVID-19. Sequencing was done on a sample of peripheral blood. The chain employs TRBV28 and TRBJ1-6; TRBD1 agrees at 7 bases. This CDR3 reads CASSPGTEPYSPLHF. The CDR3 DNA is TGTGCCAGCAGTCCGGGGACAGAGCCCTATTCACCCCTCCACTTT.